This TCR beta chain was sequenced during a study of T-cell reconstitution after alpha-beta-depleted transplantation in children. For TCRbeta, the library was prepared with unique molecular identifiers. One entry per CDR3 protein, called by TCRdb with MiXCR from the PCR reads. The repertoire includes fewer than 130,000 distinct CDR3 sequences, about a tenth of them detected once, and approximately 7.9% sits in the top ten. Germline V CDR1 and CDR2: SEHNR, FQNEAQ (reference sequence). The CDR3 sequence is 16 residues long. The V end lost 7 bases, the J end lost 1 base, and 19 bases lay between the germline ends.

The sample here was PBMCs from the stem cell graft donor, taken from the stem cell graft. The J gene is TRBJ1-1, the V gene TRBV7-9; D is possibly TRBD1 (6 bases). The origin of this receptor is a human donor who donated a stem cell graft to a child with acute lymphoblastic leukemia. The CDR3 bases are TGTGCCAGCACCGCGAGGGGGGGGGGTTGGAACACTGAAGCTTTCTTT. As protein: CASTARGGGWNTEAFF. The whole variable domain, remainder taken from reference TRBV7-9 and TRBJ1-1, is DTGVSQNPRHKITKRGQNVTFRCDPISEHNRLYWYRQTLGQGPEFLTYFQNEAQLEKSRLLSDRFSAERPKGSFSTLEIQRTEQGDSAMYLCASTARGGGWNTEAFFGQGTRLTVV.